Given below is one T cell receptor beta chain in context. This CDR3 has 12 amino acids. Trimming left V 3 bases short and J 16 bases short, with 13 bases between. The data stem from a study of early T cells in non-severe SARS-CoV-2 infection. On the study more broadly: The authors sequenced bulk RNA from unsorted whole blood, leaving chains unpaired.

Unique molecular identifiers tagged individual cDNA molecules. TCRdb recomputed calls from the 5' RACE reads with MiXCR, one row per CDR3 protein. Of around 55,000 distinct CDR3 sequences in the sample, around 12% were seen once. This chain uses TRBV12-3 or TRBV12-4 with TRBJ2-6, with D tentatively TRBD1 or TRBD2 (5 bases each). Sequencing was performed on whole blood. This TCR was recovered from an adult who was a healthcare worker with PCR-confirmed SARS-CoV-2 infection or an uninfected control (not recorded which). CDR3 amino acids: CASSLEGTILTF. DNA for the CDR3: TGTGCCAGCAGTTTGGAAGGGACGATTCTGACTTTC.